This T cell receptor (beta chain) was documented in a study of cytomegalovirus exposure and HLA in healthy donors. The study, taken as a whole, reports: Apparent HLA restriction characterized most CMV-associated TCR beta chains in a later analysis. TCR beta sequences reportedly predicted most subjects' HLA-A and HLA-B alleles accurately. Immune exposure data for these donors was limited to CMV serostatus. As a later analysis showed, a missense DCLRE1C variant was linked to trimming of TCR beta V- and J-genes.

The V end was cut by 3 bases, the J end by 3 bases, with 12 bases between. Germline V gene sequence: CDR1 LNHDA, CDR2 SQIVND (reference sequence). The CDR3 is made up of 15 amino acids. Details on this clone: Its specificity is not known.

13 Jbeta primers and 60 Vbeta primers were used for the PCR. Profiled with immunoSEQ multiplex PCR; TCRdb holds only in-frame clones, not every one. The data show over 95,000 clones, 70% to 80% seen once. Sequenced: PBMCs. The TCR was taken from a female donor in good health and CMV-seronegative. V gene TRBV19 combines with J gene TRBJ1-5; maybe TRBD1 (6 bases). The CDR3 is CASSMNGQFNQPQHF. The CDR3, as DNA: TGTGCCAGTAGTATGAATGGACAGTTCAATCAGCCCCAGCATTTT.